This TCR beta chain was recovered during a study of shared clonotypes between healthy human individuals (TCRdb year 2020). Describing the broader study: The cohort comprised two women and a few men aged 18 to 49 years. For each donor, three plates each were used for CD4 naive and CD4 memory, two plates were used for CD8 naive, and one plate was used for CD8 memory. To estimate repertoire size and how much clonotypes are shared between individuals, the study performed deep sequencing of blood TCR repertoires from five healthy adults. To increase sequencing depth and limit assay-specific biases, different laboratories used diverse techniques to prepare libraries and sequence TCR repertoires. Each donor's leukapheresis produced roughly between roughly 0.85 and 9.5 billion PBMCs.

The donors were healthy, HIV-negative adults with no recently reported acute infections or vaccinations. Every donor was a Caucasian adult residing in Nashville, Tennessee, USA. CD4+ T cells were enriched by magnetic negative selection; naive cells were then positively selected on CD45RA, and the negative fraction formed the memory subset. After blood collection by leukapheresis, PBMCs were isolated using Ficoll-Histopaque density gradient centrifugation and then cryopreserved in the vapor phase of liquid nitrogen. Purity and quantity of every magnetically sorted T cell population were checked by analytical flow cytometry. Genomic DNA was isolated from every sorted fraction and measured by UV absorbance on a Nanodrop 2000c. As for this clone: What antigen it recognizes has not been identified. Within one base of it there is no much larger clone, and no base qualities were kept.

Using the deep immunoSEQ assay, TCR CDR3 regions were amplified from genomic DNA by multiplex PCR. Genomic DNA extracted from each cell subset was distributed evenly over all wells of several immunoSEQ 96-well plates, and each plate served as one replicate. For sorted subsets, roughly 200 ng genomic DNA, equal to tens of thousands of T cell genomes, was loaded into each replicate PCR. Purified libraries were measured with a Qubit 3.0 fluorometer, size-checked on a Bioanalyzer 2100, and measured again with the KAPA Library Quantification kit. Each immunoSEQ 96-well plate was sequenced on its own single-read 150-cycle Illumina NextSeq 550 flow cell. The study's own analysis went as follows. Because only junctional sequences without quality scores were contained in the immunoSEQ output, filtering matching that applied to full-length reads could not be performed. Sequences were annotated with PyIR, a Python wrapper for IgBLAST v1.9, using IMGT germline references to assign V/J genes and CDR3. Reads were removed for weak V/J assignments (E-value above 1e-6), missing CDR3, stop codons, out-of-frame junctions, or ambiguous translated residues. V3J clonotypes were defined as sequences sharing an identical inferred V gene, J gene, and CDR3 amino acid sequence. Percentage overlap between repertoires was computed as shared unique clonotypes divided by the size of the smaller repertoire. RTK rarefaction, the Chao1 estimator, and Recon v2.1 estimates of unobserved clonotypes were used to assess repertoire richness. Generation probabilities were computed with OLGA for all TCRbeta clonotypes obtained by the gDNA method from several donors. TCRdb holds this immuneACCESS table with in-frame rearrangements only. Some clones are missing; in checked studies, unresolved V genes explain under half, and the rest has no known cause. V and J calls and clone size are given by that table; D and trimming were obtained from the DNA. For this sample the table gives more than 2,000,000 clones, of which approximately 90% were detected only once. Clones ranked in the top ten supply 0.13% to 0.15% of the sample.

The study at large found these results: Sampling was restricted to blood, and TCR repertoires in tissue are likely to differ from TCR repertoires in blood. Naive subsets generally had larger estimated clonotype richness than memory subsets did. Incomplete sequencing was indicated by rarefaction of sorted-subset datasets, despite the large sequencing depth. Pairwise subsampling led to the expectation that sequencing depth would affect the degree of clonotype sharing among donors. Sharing across a few donors was observed for roughly 5.4% of naive CD4, under 4% of naive CD8, over 2% of memory CD4, and around 0.42% of memory CD8 clonotypes. The small number of donors limited the genetic and exposure-history diversity represented. Compared with non-shared clonotypes, the clonotypes found in all four sorted-subset donors had higher generation probabilities.

According to the germline V gene, CDR1 reads MNHEY and CDR2 reads SVGAGI. Counted from cysteine to phenylalanine, this CDR3 has 14 amino acids. Here the CDR3 DNA is all that survives: 42 bases in frame from base 1. Trimming takes 2 bases from V and 6 bases from J, and the germline ends sit 14 bases apart. The clonotype originates from a man in his late teens or twenties in good health. The sequencing input was naive CD4+ T cells sorted from blood. According to the study, the label for this sample's cell subset or site signals: CD45RA+ positively selected. The chain uses TRBV6-5 and TRBJ2-7, with TRBD2 tentatively as D gene (5 bases match). Read as DNA, the sequence is TGTGCCAGCAGTTACCTCCCAGGTCGGGGCGAGCAGTACTTC. It specifies CASSYLPGRGEQYF.